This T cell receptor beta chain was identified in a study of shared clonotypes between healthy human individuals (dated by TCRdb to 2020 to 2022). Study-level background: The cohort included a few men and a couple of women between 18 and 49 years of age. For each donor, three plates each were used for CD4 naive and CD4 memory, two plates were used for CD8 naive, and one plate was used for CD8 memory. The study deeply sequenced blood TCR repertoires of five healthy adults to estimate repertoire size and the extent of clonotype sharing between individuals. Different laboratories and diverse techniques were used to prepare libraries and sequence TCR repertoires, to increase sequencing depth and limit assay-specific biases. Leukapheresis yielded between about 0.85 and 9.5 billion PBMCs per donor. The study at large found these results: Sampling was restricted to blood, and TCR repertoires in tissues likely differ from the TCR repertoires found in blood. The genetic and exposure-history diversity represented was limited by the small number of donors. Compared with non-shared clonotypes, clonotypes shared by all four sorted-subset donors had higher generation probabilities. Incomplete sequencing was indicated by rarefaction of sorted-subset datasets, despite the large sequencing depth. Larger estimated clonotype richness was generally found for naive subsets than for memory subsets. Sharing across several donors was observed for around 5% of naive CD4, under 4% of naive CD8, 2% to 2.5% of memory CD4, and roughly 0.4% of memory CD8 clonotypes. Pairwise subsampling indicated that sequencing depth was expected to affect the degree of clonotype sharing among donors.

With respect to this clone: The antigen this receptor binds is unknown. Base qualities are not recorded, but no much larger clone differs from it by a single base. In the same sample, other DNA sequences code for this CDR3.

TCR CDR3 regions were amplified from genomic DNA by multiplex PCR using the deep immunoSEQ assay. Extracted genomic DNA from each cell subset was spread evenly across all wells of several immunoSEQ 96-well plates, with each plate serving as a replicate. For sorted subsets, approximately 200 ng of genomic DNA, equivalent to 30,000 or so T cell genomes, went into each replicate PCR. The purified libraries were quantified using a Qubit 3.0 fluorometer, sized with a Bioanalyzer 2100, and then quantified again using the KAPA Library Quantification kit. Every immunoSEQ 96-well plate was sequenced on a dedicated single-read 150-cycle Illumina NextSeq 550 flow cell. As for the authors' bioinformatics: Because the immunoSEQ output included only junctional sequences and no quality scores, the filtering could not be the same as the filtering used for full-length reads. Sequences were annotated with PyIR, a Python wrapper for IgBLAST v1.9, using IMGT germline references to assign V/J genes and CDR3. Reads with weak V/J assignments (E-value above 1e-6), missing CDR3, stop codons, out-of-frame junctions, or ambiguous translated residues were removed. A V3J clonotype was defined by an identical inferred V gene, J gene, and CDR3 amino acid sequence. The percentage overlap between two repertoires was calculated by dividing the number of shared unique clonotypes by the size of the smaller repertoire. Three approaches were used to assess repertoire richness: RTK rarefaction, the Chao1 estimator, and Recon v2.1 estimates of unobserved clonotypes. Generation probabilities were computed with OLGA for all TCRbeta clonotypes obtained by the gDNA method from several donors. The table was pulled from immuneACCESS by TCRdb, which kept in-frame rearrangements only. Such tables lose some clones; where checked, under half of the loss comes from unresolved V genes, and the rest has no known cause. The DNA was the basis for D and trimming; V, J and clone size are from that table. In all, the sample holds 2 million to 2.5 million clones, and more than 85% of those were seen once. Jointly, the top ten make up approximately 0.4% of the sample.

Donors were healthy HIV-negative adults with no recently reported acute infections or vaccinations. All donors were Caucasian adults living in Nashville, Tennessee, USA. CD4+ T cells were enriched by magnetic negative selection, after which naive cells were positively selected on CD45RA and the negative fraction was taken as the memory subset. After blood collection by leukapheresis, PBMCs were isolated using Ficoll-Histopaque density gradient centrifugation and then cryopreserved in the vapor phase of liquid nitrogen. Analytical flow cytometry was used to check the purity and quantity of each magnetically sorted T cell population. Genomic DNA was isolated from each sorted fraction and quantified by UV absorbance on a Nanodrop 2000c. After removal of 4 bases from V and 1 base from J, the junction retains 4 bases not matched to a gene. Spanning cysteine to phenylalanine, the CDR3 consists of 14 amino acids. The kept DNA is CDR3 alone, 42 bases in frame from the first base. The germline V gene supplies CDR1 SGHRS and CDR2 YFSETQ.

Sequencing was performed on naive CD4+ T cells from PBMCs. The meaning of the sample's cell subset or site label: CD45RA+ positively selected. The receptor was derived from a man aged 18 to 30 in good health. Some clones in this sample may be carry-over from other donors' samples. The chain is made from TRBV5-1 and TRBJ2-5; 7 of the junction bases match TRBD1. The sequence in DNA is TGCGCCAGCAGCGAGGGACAGCCCCAAGAGACCCAGTACTTC. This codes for CASSEGQPQETQYF.